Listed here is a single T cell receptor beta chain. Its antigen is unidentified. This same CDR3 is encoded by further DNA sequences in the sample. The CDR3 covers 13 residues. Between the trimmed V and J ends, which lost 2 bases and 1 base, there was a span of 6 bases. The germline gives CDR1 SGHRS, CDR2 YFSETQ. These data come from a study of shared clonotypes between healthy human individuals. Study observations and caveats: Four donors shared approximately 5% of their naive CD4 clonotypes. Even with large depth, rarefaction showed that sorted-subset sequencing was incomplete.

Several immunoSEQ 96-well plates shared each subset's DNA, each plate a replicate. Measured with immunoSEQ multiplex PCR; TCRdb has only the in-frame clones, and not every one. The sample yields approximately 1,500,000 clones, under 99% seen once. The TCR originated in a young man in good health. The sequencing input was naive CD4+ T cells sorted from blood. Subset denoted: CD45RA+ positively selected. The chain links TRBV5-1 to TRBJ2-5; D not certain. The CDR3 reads CASSLYGQETQYF. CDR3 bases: TGCGCCAGCAGCTTATACGGCCAAGAGACCCAGTACTTC.